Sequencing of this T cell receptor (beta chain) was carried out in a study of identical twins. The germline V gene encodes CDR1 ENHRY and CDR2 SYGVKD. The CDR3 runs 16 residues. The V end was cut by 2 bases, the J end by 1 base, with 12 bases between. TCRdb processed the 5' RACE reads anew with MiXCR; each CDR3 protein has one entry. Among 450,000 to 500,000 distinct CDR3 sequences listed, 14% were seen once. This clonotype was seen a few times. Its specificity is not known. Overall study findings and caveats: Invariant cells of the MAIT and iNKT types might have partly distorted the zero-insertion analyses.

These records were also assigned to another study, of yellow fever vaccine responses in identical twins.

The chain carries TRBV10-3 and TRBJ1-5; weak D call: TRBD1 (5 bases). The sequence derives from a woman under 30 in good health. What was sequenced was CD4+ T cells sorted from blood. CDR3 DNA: TGTGCCATCAGTGAGCCCCAGGGAGGCAGCAATCAGCCCCAGCATTTT. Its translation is CAISEPQGGSNQPQHF.